The TCR beta chain described here comes from a study of T cells after yellow fever vaccination. Study-level findings and limits: Peak timing came faster in the weaker secondary response, day 5 versus 15. Clones that expanded after primary vaccination mostly reappeared after the booster (less than 98% CD4, roughly 87% CD8). Contamination by abundant bulk-population clonotypes could be present in FACS-sorted repertoires.

In this sample, this clonotype turned up many times. Its specificity is unknown. UMIs were added to TCR cDNA along with a universal primer site when it was made by 5'RACE template switching. TCRdb called the 5' RACE reads again in MiXCR, with one record for every CDR3 protein. The sample holds about 210,000 distinct CDR3 sequences; around 3.1% are singletons and the top ten take 2.5% to 3.5%. This specimen was CD4+ T cells sorted from PBMCs, taken 10 days after the yellow fever booster vaccination. The sequence derives from a man aged 18 to 30 who received the YFV17D yellow fever vaccine.

This CDR3 is CASSPTGRNEQYF. CDR3 nucleotides: TGTGCCAGCAGCCCGACAGGGAGGAACGAGCAGTACTTC. This rearrangement joins TRBV7-2 to TRBJ2-7, with a possible D match to TRBD1 (7 bases). This CDR3 region has 13 residues. The V end lost 5 bases, the J end lost 5 bases, and 13 bases lay between the germline ends. In germline, CDR1 is SGHTA, CDR2 FQGNSA.